This T cell receptor beta chain was recorded in a study of beta chain features in type 1 diabetes. Background on the study: Sorted cells from all samples, numbering about 99,000,000, were examined.

Overall study results and limits: Significant though moderate, a shortening of TCRB CDR3s appeared in all four CD4+ subsets of Type 1 diabetes patients. Here, the possible influence of HLA type (on TCRB rearrangement) remained unresolved.

In germline, CDR1 is LGHNA, CDR2 YSLEER. The length of the CDR3 is 13 residues. V was trimmed by 5 bases and J by 5 bases, leaving 10 bases between them. Via the markers CD45RO/CCR7/CD25/CD127/CD95/CD27, stem cell-like memory, regulatory, central memory and naive CD4+ cells were sorted. As every portion of the isolated RNA was reverse transcribed, the sequencing read expressed TCRB transcripts. The table came from immunoSEQ multiplex PCR; TCRdb's copy has only in-frame clones and leaves some out. The data contain 350,000 to 450,000 clones, around 14% of them singletons. About this clone itself: Its antigen is unidentified.

The sequencing input was naive CD4+ T cells from blood. The sequence was obtained from a man between 25 and 39 years old in good health. V is TRBV4-3 and J is TRBJ2-1; either TRBD1 or TRBD2 may supply D (5 bases each). DNA of the CDR3: TGCGCCAGCAGCAGGGGACGAGACAATGAGCAGTTCTTC. Translating it yields CASSRGRDNEQFF.